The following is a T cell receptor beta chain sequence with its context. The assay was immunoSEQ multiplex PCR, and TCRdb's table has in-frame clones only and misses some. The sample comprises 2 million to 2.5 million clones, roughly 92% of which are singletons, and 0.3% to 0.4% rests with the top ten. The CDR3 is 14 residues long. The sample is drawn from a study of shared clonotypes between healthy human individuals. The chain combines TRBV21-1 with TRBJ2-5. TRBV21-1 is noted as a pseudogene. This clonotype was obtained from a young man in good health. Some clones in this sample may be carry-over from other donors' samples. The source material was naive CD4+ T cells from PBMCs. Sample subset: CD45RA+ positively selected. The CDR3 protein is CASSKGHSRETQYF. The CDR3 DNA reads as TGTGCCAGCAGCAAAGGGCATAGCAGGGAGACCCAGTACTTC.